Listed below are T cell receptor beta chains from one sample, sequenced in a study of T cell changes during pregnancy in multiple sclerosis. Generated by immunoSEQ multiplex PCR, the TCRdb table keeps only in-frame clones and is missing some. The data contain over 40,000 clones, about nine tenths of them singletons. The material was CD4+ T cells from peripheral blood mononuclear cells, obtained in the second trimester of pregnancy. The receptors originated from a female donor with multiple sclerosis, enrolled in a pregnancy study. Both conserved end residues are part of each CDR3. The D gene is left open where the match is weak. For some rows the clone size is stated as once, few or many, or as a class when expanded; others skip it.

>TRBJ1-2|TRBV19|-|-
TGTGCCAGTAGTATAGCACCTCGGGCTAACTATGGCTACACCTTC
CASSIAPRANYGYTF
>TRBJ2-6|TRBV28|-|-
TGTGCCAGCAGTTTAGGGGAGACTGGGGCCAACGTCCTGACTTTC
CASSLGETGANVLTF
>TRBJ2-1|TRBV7-2|TRBD2|once
TGTGCCAGCAGCCCCGTATCCTTTAGCGGGAGGGCAAGTGAGCAGTTCTTC
CASSPVSFSGRASEQFF
>TRBJ2-7|TRBV9|TRBD2|-
TGTGCCAGCAGCGAGACTAGCGGTTCCTACGAGCAGTACTTC
CASSETSGSYEQYF
>TRBJ2-5|TRBV15|TRBD1|-
TGTGCCACGGGACAGACCTACCAAGAGACCCAGTACTTC
CATGQTYQETQYF
>TRBJ2-1|TRBV15|TRBD2|-
TGTGCCACCCGAAAGTCAATAGCGGGATACAATGAGCAGTTCTTC
CATRKSIAGYNEQFF
>TRBJ1-3|TRBV7-2|-|-
TGTGCCAGCAGCCCCCCCAGCTCTGGAAACACCATATATTTT
CASSPPSSGNTIYF
>TRBJ2-7|TRBV6-6|TRBD1|-
TGTGCCAGCAGTGCCCGGGACAGATTATCCTACGAGCAGTACTTC
CASSARDRLSYEQYF
>TRBJ2-1|TRBV5-1|TRBD1|-
TGCGCCAGCAGCTTAGACAGGGGGAAGCAGTTCTTC
CASSLDRGKQFF
>TRBJ1-2|TRBV5-8|TRBD1|once
TGTGCCAGCAGTTCCGACAGGGTGTTACATGGCTACACCTTC
CASSSDRVLHGYTF
>TRBJ2-6|TRBV25-1|-|-
TGTGCCAGCAGTGAGGAGGGAACTGGGGCCAACGTCCTGACTTTC
CASSEEGTGANVLTF
>TRBJ2-2|TRBV4-2|-|-
TGTGCCAGCAGCCAAGAAGTCAGGGCGTCCACCGGGGAGCTGTTTTTT
CASSQEVRASTGELFF
>TRBJ2-3|TRBV6-6|-|-
TGTGCCAGCAGTTTGCCCCAGGGTATGGGCTCAGATACGCAGTATTTT
CASSLPQGMGSDTQYF
>TRBJ2-7|TRBV30|TRBD1|once
TGTGCCTGGAGTGTAGGGGGCATGGGGGAGCAGTACTTC
CAWSVGGMGEQYF
>TRBJ2-7|TRBV5-4|-|-
TGTGCCAGCAGCTCGAGCGGAAGTACCTACGAGCAGTACTTC
CASSSSGSTYEQYF
>TRBJ2-7|TRBV7-2|-|-
TGTGCCAGCAGCTTCCAGGACACCGAGTCCTACGAGCAGTACTTC
CASSFQDTESYEQYF
>TRBJ1-5|TRBV6-5|-|once
TGTGCCACCCAGTTAAGAGGGGGAAATCAGCCCCAGCATTTT
CATQLRGGNQPQHF
>TRBJ1-1|TRBV2|-|few
TGTGCCAGCAGCCTCAAGCTAAACACTGAAGCTTTCTTT
CASSLKLNTEAFF
>TRBJ1-4|TRBV30|-|once
TGTGCCTGGAGTGTAACCGGGGGGAGTGAAAAACTGTTTTTT
CAWSVTGGSEKLFF
>TRBJ2-7|TRBV6-5|TRBD1|-
TGTGCCAGCAGTTGGGACAGGGGGCTTTTCTACGAGCAGTACTTC
CASSWDRGLFYEQYF
>TRBJ2-6|TRBV27|TRBD1|-
TGTGCCAGCAGTTTATCAGGGACAGGGGTTGGATCTGGGGCCAACGTCCTGACTTTC
CASSLSGTGVGSGANVLTF
>TRBJ2-3|TRBV5-1|TRBD1|once
TGCGCCAGCAGCTTGTGGGACAGACGCACAGATACGCAGTATTTT
CASSLWDRRTDTQYF
>TRBJ2-7|TRBV5-1|TRBD1|-
TGCGCCAGCAGTTATGGGACAGGGGCCTACTACGAGCAGTACTTC
CASSYGTGAYYEQYF
>TRBJ2-5|TRBV28|TRBD2|-
TGTGCCAGCAGTCCTTCTACTAGCGGGAGAGGGGAGCAGTACTTC
CASSPSTSGRGEQYF
>TRBJ2-1|TRBV4-2|TRBD2|-
TGTGCCAGCAGCCACCGAGCGGGGGAAGACTCCTACAATGAGCAGTTCTTC
CASSHRAGEDSYNEQFF
>TRBJ2-2|TRBV6-1|TRBD1|-
TGTGCCAGCAGTCCAACAGGGGCCGGGGAGCTGTTTTTT
CASSPTGAGELFF
>TRBJ1-5|TRBV19|-|-
TGTGCCAGTAGTATAATCGGGGGGCGCTTAGATCAGCCCCAGCATTTT
CASSIIGGRLDQPQHF
>TRBJ1-6|TRBV5-1|-|-
TGCGCCAGCAGCTTGGCTGGGAGTGATTCACCCCTCCACTTT
CASSLAGSDSPLHF
>TRBJ1-5|TRBV19|-|-
TGTGCCAGTAGTATCACGCCCACCGGGACAAATAGCAATCAGCCCCAGCATTTT
CASSITPTGTNSNQPQHF
>TRBJ2-1|TRBV5-5|-|-
TGTGCCAGCAGCTTTCTAGCGACCGGTTACAATGAGCAGTTCTTC
CASSFLATGYNEQFF
>TRBJ1-1|TRBV11-1|-|-
TGTGCCAGCAGCCTTCGACTCACTGAAGCTTTCTTT
CASSLRLTEAFF
>TRBJ2-2|TRBV7-2|-|few
TGTGCCAGCAGCTTCCGGGAGAACACCGGGGAGCTGTTTTTT
CASSFRENTGELFF
>TRBJ2-7|TRBV4-1|TRBD2|-
TGCGCCAGCAGCCAAGATCATGGGACTAGCGGGATGTACGAGCAGTACTTC
CASSQDHGTSGMYEQYF
>TRBJ1-2|TRBV28|-|-
TGTGCCAGCAGTCCATCACAGCTCTATGGCTACACCTTC
CASSPSQLYGYTF
>TRBJ2-2|TRBV29-1|-|few
TGCAGCGTGGCAACAGGACCGGGGGAGCTGTTTTTT
CSVATGPGELFF
>TRBJ2-7|TRBV5-1|TRBD1|-
TGCGCCAGCAGCTTGGGGTCCGGGACAGGGTCCCACGAGCAGTACTTC
CASSLGSGTGSHEQYF
>TRBJ1-2|TRBV29-1|-|-
TGCAGCGCCATAGCCCGGGGGTTAAACTATGGCTACACCTTC
CSAIARGLNYGYTF
>TRBJ2-2|TRBV5-1|TRBD1|many
TGCGCCAGCAGCTCTACAGGGGGCGGAAACACCGGGGAGCTGTTTTTT
CASSSTGGGNTGELFF
>TRBJ2-3|TRBV7-3|TRBD2|-
TGTGCCAGCAGCTTAACTAGCGGGAGCGGAGATACGCAGTATTTT
CASSLTSGSGDTQYF
>TRBJ2-3|TRBV15|-|-
TGTGCCACCAGCAGAGGGGGGGGGCGCACAGATACGCAGTATTTT
CATSRGGGRTDTQYF
>TRBJ1-5|TRBV21-1|-|-
TGTGCCAGCAGCAATGGGACAGGGGGCTACGGCGAGGTTCAGCCCCAGCATTTT
CASSNGTGGYGEVQPQHF
>TRBJ2-1|TRBV2|TRBD2|-
TGTGCCAGCAGAAGTAAAGCGGGAGGGTGGTCCTACAATGAGCAGTTCTTC
CASRSKAGGWSYNEQFF
>TRBJ2-2|TRBV6-5|-|-
TGTGCCTCAGGGGAGCGGACCGGGGAGCTGTTTTTT
CASGERTGELFF
>TRBJ2-7|TRBV10-2|TRBD2|-
TGCGCCAGCAGTGAATACCCACTGGCTAGCGGGAATTACGAGCAGTACTTC
CASSEYPLASGNYEQYF
>TRBJ1-5|TRBV7-8|-|-
TGTGCCAGCAGCGGTCGCGGCGCCTTACGAAATCAGCCCCAGCATTTT
CASSGRGALRNQPQHF
>TRBJ2-7|TRBV5-1|-|-
TGCGCCAGCAGCTTGGGGGGCCAGTGGGGCGAGCAGTACTTC
CASSLGGQWGEQYF
>TRBJ2-5|TRBV5-1|-|once
TGCGCCAGCAGCTTGATGACGGGAGCTGGGGCAGAGACCCAGTACTTC
CASSLMTGAGAETQYF
>TRBJ2-1|TRBV28|TRBD2|few
TGTGCCAGCAGTGATGGACTAGCCCCTCTGGCCTTCTACAATGAGCAGTTCTTC
CASSDGLAPLAFYNEQFF